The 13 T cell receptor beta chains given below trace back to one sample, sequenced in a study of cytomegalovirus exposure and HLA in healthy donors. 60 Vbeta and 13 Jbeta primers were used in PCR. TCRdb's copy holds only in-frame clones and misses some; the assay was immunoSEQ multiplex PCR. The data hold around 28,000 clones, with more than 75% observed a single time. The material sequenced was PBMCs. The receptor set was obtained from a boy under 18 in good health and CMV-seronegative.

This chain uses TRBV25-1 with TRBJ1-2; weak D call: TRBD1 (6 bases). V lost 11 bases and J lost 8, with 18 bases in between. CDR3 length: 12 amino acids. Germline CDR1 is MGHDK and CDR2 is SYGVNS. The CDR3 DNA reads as TGTGCCGTACAACAGGGTACCCTGGGCTACACCTTC. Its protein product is CAVQQGTLGYTF.

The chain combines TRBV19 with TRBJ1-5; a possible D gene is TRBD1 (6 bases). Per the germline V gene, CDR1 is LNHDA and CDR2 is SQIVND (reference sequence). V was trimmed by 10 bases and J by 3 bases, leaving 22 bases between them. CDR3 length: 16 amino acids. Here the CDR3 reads CATRTSGALPNQPQHF. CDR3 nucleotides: TGTGCCACCAGAACCTCAGGGGCTCTACCCAATCAGCCCCAGCATTTT.

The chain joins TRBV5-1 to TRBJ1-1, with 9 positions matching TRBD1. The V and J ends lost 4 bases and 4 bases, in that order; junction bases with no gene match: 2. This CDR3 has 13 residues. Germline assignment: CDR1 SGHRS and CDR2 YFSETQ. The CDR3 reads CASSPQGATEAFF. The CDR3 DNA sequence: TGCGCCAGCAGCCCACAGGGGGCCACTGAAGCTTTCTTT. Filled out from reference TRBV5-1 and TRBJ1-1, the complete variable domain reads KAGVTQTPRYLIKTRGQQVTLSCSPISGHRSVSWYQQTPGQGLQFLFEYFSETQRNKGNFPGRFSGRQFSNSRSEMNVSTLELGDSALYLCASSPQGATEAFFGQGTRLTVV.

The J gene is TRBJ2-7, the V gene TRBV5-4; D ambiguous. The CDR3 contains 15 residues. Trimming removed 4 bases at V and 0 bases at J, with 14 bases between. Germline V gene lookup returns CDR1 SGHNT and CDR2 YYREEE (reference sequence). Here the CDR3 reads CASSLDGSLSYEQYF. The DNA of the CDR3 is TGTGCCAGCAGCCTGGACGGTTCCCTCTCCTACGAGCAGTACTTC.

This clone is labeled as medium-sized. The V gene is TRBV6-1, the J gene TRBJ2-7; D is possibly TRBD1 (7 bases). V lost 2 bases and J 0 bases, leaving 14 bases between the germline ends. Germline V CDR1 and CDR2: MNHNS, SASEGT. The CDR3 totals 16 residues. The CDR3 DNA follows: TGTGCCAGCAGTGAAAAAACGGGGGACAGCTCCTACGAGCAGTACTTC. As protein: CASSEKTGDSSYEQYF.

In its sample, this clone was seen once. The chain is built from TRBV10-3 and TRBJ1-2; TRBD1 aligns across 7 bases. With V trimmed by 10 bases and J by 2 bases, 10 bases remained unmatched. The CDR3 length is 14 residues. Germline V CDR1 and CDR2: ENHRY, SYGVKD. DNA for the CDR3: TGTGCCACCTTGGAGACAGGGAGAAACTATGGCTACACCTTC. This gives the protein CATLETGRNYGYTF.

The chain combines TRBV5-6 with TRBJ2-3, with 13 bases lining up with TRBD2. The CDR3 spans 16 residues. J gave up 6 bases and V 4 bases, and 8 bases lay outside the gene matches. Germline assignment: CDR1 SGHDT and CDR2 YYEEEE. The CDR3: CASSTGLAGVVDTQYF. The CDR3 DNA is TGTGCCAGCAGCACAGGACTAGCGGGGGTAGTCGATACGCAGTATTTT.

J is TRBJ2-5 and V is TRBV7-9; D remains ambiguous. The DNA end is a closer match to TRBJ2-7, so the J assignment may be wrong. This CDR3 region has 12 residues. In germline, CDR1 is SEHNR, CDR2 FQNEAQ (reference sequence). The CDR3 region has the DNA TGTGCCAGCAGCGGGCAGGACTACGAGCAGTACTTC. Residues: CASSGQDYEQYF.

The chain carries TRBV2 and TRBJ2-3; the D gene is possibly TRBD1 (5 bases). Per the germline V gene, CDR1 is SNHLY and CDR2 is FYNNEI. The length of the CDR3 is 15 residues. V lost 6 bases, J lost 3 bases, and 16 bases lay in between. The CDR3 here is CASRVTGLRTDTQYF. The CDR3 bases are TGTGCCAGCAGAGTCACAGGCTTAAGGACAGATACGCAGTATTTT.

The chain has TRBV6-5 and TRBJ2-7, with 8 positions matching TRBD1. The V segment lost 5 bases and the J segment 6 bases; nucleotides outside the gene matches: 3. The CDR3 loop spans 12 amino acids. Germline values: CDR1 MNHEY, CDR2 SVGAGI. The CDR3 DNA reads TGTGCCAGCAGTCTCACAGGGGGCGAGCAGTACTTC. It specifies CASSLTGGEQYF.

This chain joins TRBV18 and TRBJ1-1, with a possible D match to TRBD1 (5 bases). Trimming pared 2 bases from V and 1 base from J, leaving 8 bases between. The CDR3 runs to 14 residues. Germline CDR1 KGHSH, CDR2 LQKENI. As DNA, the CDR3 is TGTGCCAGCTCACCATTCGGACAGAACACTGAAGCTTTCTTT. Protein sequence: CASSPFGQNTEAFF.

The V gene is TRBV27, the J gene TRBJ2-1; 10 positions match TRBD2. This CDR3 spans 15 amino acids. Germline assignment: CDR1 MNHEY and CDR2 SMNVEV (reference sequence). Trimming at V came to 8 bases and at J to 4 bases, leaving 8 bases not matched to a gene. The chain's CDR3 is CASRIPSGGYNEQFF. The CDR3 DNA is TGTGCCAGCCGGATCCCTAGCGGGGGATACAATGAGCAGTTCTTC.

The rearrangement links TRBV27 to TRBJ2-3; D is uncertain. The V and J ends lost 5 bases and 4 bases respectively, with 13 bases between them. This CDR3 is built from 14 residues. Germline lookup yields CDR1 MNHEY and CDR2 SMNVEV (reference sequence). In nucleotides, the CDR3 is TGTGCCAGCAGTCCATCTACAGCAGCAGATACGCAGTATTTT. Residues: CASSPSTAADTQYF.